These 22 T cell receptor beta chains originate from one sample sequenced in a study of blood T cell repertoires in COVID-19. Measured with immunoSEQ multiplex PCR; TCRdb has only the in-frame clones, and not every one. Of about 170,000 clones listed, roughly 84% were seen once; the top ten hold about 1.2%. The material sequenced was peripheral blood. All receptors derive from a man between 60 and 70 years old who had recovered from COVID-19.

The rearrangement links TRBV24-1 to TRBJ2-7; D gene unclear. The CDR3 is made up of 13 amino acids. CDR1 is KGHDR, CDR2 SFDVKD, per germline. With 1 base removed from V and 7 bases from J, the gap between germline ends came to 10 bases. CDR3 in DNA: TGTGCCACCAGTGATTTAGACACCACGGAGCAGTACTTC. This sequence encodes CATSDLDTTEQYF.

The V and J genes are TRBV5-1 and TRBJ2-5; 15 nucleotides agree with TRBD2. The CDR3 totals 17 residues. The ends lost 4 bases at V and 2 bases at J; junction bases unmatched: 6. The germline V gene encodes CDR1 SGHRS and CDR2 YFSETQ. DNA for the CDR3: TGCGCCAGCAGCCTAGGGACTAGCGGGGGGAGACAAGAGACCCAGTACTTC. This codes for CASSLGTSGGRQETQYF.

The rearrangement uses TRBV7-2 and TRBJ2-7; no clear D. The V and J ends lost 1 base and 6 bases respectively, with 10 bases between them. The CDR3 is made up of 13 amino acids. Germline-derived CDR1 and CDR2 are SGHTA and FQGNSA. Written as DNA, the CDR3 is TGTGCCAGCAGCTTAGGGCTAGTTTCCGAGCAGTACTTC. This gives the protein CASSLGLVSEQYF.

V gene TRBV2 combines with J gene TRBJ2-5; 7 nucleotides align to TRBD2. The J segment lost 4 bases and the V segment lost 7 bases, leaving 15 bases of the junction unmatched. From germline, CDR1 is SNHLY and CDR2 FYNNEI. The CDR3 length is 16 residues. Here the CDR3 reads CASKRAGGEVGETQYF. The CDR3 DNA sequence: TGTGCCAGCAAGAGGGCTGGGGGGGAAGTGGGAGAGACCCAGTACTTC. The full variable domain, with the rest looked up from reference TRBV2 and TRBJ2-5, is EPEVTQTPSHQVTQMGQEVILRCVPISNHLYFYWYRQILGQKVEFLVSFYNNEISEKSEIFDDQFSVERPDGSNFTLKIRSTKLEDSAMYFCASKRAGGEVGETQYFGPGTRLLVL.

This chain links TRBV7-9 with TRBJ2-1, with 7 bases identical to TRBD2. This CDR3 is built from 18 residues. Trimming cost V 0 bases and J 0 bases; bases outside gene matches: 8. Germline V gene lookup returns CDR1 SEHNR and CDR2 FQNEAQ (reference sequence). The CDR3 region has the DNA TGTGCCAGCAGCTTAGCCCCCGGCGGGGGAGGCTCCTACAATGAGCAGTTCTTC. Protein: CASSLAPGGGGSYNEQFF.

The V call is TRBV11-3, the J call TRBJ2-5; a weak D match, TRBD2 (5 bases). Trimming cost V 5 bases and J 1 base, with 11 bases left between them. The V gene's germline CDR1 is SGHNT and CDR2 YENEEA. There are 14 residues in the CDR3. DNA for the CDR3: TGTGCCAGCAGCGAATCGAGGGCCCAAGAGACCCAGTACTTC. It codes for CASSESRAQETQYF.

This clone was seen only once. The rearrangement joins TRBV19 to TRBJ1-3; 7 bases align to TRBD1. V shed 4 bases, J shed 6 bases, and the junction held 6 bases outside the gene matches. In germline, CDR1 is LNHDA, CDR2 SQIVND (reference sequence). This CDR3 has 14 residues. As DNA, the CDR3 is TGTGCCAGTAGTACCCGGGACAGCTTAAACACCATATATTTT. This encodes CASSTRDSLNTIYF.

The rearrangement links TRBV5-1 to TRBJ2-2; 8 bases agree with TRBD1. This CDR3 spans 16 amino acids. Germline V gives CDR1 SGHRS, CDR2 YFSETQ. V was pared by 3 bases and J by 1 base, with 5 bases of the junction left unmatched. DNA for the CDR3: TGCGCCAGCAGCTCTACCGGGACAGGGAACACCGGGGAGCTGTTTTTT. The encoded protein is CASSSTGTGNTGELFF.

This clone was seen a single time. The chain employs TRBV6-6 and TRBJ2-7; 7 bases match TRBD2. The CDR3 spans 15 residues. V shed 5 bases, J shed 7 bases, and the junction held 14 bases outside the gene matches. Germline V gives CDR1 MNHNY, CDR2 SVGAGI (reference sequence). The CDR3 sequence is CASSHSGGEFREQYF. The CDR3, as DNA: TGTGCCAGCAGTCATAGTGGGGGGGAGTTTAGGGAGCAGTACTTC.

The chain employs TRBV15 and TRBJ2-6, with D unresolved. The CDR3 totals 15 residues. Germline V gene lookup returns CDR1 LNHNV and CDR2 YYDKDF (reference sequence). Trimming removed 3 bases from V and 0 bases from J, with 6 bases in between. The CDR3 loop is CATSRAYSGANVLTF. CDR3 sequence (DNA): TGTGCCACCAGCAGGGCTTACTCTGGGGCCAACGTCCTGACTTTC.

The chain uses TRBV5-4 and TRBJ1-4; possibly TRBD1 for D (6 bases). Trimming took off 4 bases at V and 8 bases at J, with 21 bases between the two ends. CDR3 length: 16 residues. Germline loops: CDR1 SGHNT, CDR2 YYREEE (reference sequence). This CDR3 is CASSVGQVGASEKLFF. In DNA form, the CDR3 reads TGTGCCAGCAGCGTCGGTCAGGTGGGGGCTTCCGAAAAACTGTTTTTT.

The gene calls are TRBV9 and TRBJ1-4, with D unresolved. Trimming removed 0 bases from V and 7 bases from J, with 10 bases in between. Germline CDR1 is SGDLS and CDR2 is YYNGEE. The CDR3 runs 14 residues. CDR3 region: CASSVDGVSEKLFF. The CDR3 DNA follows: TGTGCCAGCAGCGTAGACGGGGTCAGTGAAAAACTGTTTTTT. The full variable domain, with the rest looked up from reference TRBV9 and TRBJ1-4, is DSGVTQTPKHLITATGQRVTLRCSPRSGDLSVYWYQQSLDQGLQFLIQYYNGEERAKGNILERFSAQQFPDLHSELNLSSLELGDSALYFCASSVDGVSEKLFFGSGTQLSVL.

V usage is TRBV7-2 and J usage is TRBJ1-2; D may be TRBD1 (5 bases). Germline loops: CDR1 SGHTA, CDR2 FQGNSA. This CDR3 contains 14 residues. Trimming took off 3 bases at V and 6 bases at J, with 14 bases between the two ends. CDR3 sequence: CASSFQGLVNGYTF. The CDR3 DNA reads TGTGCCAGCAGCTTTCAGGGTCTGGTGAATGGCTACACCTTC.

The chain has TRBV5-1 and TRBJ2-2; no firm D call. Trimming cost V 0 bases and J 8 bases, with 14 bases left between them. The V gene's germline CDR1 is SGHRS and CDR2 YFSETQ. The CDR3 runs 15 residues. The CDR3 coding sequence is TGCGCCAGCAGCTTGGCCCAGGATGGTAGTGGGGAGCTGTTTTTT. It translates to CASSLAQDGSGELFF.

The chain recombines TRBV19 with TRBJ1-1; D call uncertain. This CDR3 has 13 residues. Trimming took off 3 bases at V and 4 bases at J, with 9 bases between the two ends. CDR1 is LNHDA and CDR2 is SQIVND in the germline V gene (reference sequence). The CDR3 DNA reads as TGTGCCAGTAGTATTGGTAGACTCACTGAAGCTTTCTTT. Amino acids: CASSIGRLTEAFF. Drawing the rest from reference TRBV19 and TRBJ1-1, the complete variable domain is DGGITQSPKYLFRKEGQNVTLSCEQNLNHDAMYWYRQDPGQGLRLIYYSQIVNDFQKGDIAEGYSVSREKKESFPLTVTSAQKNPTAFYLCASSIGRLTEAFFGQGTRLTVV.

This chain links TRBV3-1 (or the pseudogene TRBV3-2) with TRBJ2-5; 8 bases are shared with TRBD2. The CDR3 is 16 amino acids. From germline, CDR1 is LGHDT and CDR2 YNNKEL (reference sequence). The V segment lost 4 bases and the J segment 5 bases; nucleotides outside the gene matches: 12. The CDR3 DNA follows: TGTGCCAGCAGCCCCGGGGGCAGCGGGGGATGGGAGACCCAGTACTTC. This translates into CASSPGGSGGWETQYF.

This clone came up once. The chain uses TRBV18 and TRBJ1-1; D remains ambiguous. Trimming pared 1 base from V and 5 bases from J, leaving 14 bases between. Germline-derived CDR1 and CDR2 are KGHSH and LQKENI. This CDR3 contains 15 residues. The CDR3 DNA reads as TGTGCCAGCTCACCACTTGGTAGTTCGGGGACTGAAGCTTTCTTT. Translating gives CASSPLGSSGTEAFF.

The rearrangement links TRBV24-1 to TRBJ2-5, with 8 bases identical to TRBD1. J was trimmed by 5 bases and V by 9 bases; bases with no gene match: 4. Germline CDR1 KGHDR, CDR2 SFDVKD. The CDR3 consists of 12 residues. The CDR3 here is CATQGAEETQYF. DNA of the CDR3: TGTGCCACCCAGGGGGCGGAGGAGACCCAGTACTTC.

V usage is TRBV27 and J usage is TRBJ2-1; no reliable D call. V was cut by 2 bases and J by 2 bases, with 13 bases left in between. The CDR3 covers 16 residues. CDR1 is MNHEY and CDR2 is SMNVEV in the germline V gene (reference sequence). Written as DNA, the CDR3 is TGTGCCAGCAGTTTAGAAGCGTGGAGTCCCTACAATGAGCAGTTCTTC. This encodes CASSLEAWSPYNEQFF.

The chain carries TRBV7-2 and TRBJ1-5, with a possible D match to TRBD1 (6 bases). V was shortened by 5 bases and J by 5 bases, with 16 bases between the two germline ends. This CDR3 is 15 amino acids long. The germline CDR1 and CDR2 sequences are SGHTA and FQGNSA. CDR3: CASSPPRGGDQPQHF. The DNA for the CDR3 is TGTGCCAGCAGCCCCCCCAGGGGCGGTGATCAGCCCCAGCATTTT.

The chain has TRBV3-1 (or the pseudogene TRBV3-2) and TRBJ1-1, with D possibly being TRBD1 (5 bases). V lost 0 bases and J lost 2, with 19 bases in between. Germline loops: CDR1 LGHDT, CDR2 YNNKEL (reference sequence). There are 18 residues in the CDR3. In DNA form, the CDR3 reads TGTGCCAGCAGCCAAGATGACAGAATCTACCTATTAAACACTGAAGCTTTCTTT. Protein product: CASSQDDRIYLLNTEAFF.

The J gene is TRBJ1-2, the V gene TRBV14; 7 bases map to TRBD1. There are 13 residues in the CDR3. From germline, CDR1 is SGHDN and CDR2 FVKESK. The V segment lost 2 bases and the J segment 7 bases; nucleotides outside the gene matches: 4. The CDR3 DNA sequence: TGTGCCAGCAGCCAACCCCAGGGGGTTGGCTACACCTTC. Translating it yields CASSQPQGVGYTF.